This T cell receptor beta chain was found in a study of blood T cell repertoires in COVID-19. Sequencing used immunoSEQ multiplex PCR; TCRdb keeps in-frame clones, though not all of them. The sample includes a few hundred thousand clones, around 82% of them seen just once. This CDR3 contains 16 residues. After removal of 4 bases from V and 4 bases from J, the junction contained 5 bases not matched to a gene. Germline CDR1 KGHSH, CDR2 LQKENI. This chain links TRBV18 with TRBJ1-6; TRBD1 agrees at 9 bases. The receptor was isolated from a middle-aged man who had recovered from COVID-19. What was sequenced was PBMCs or T cells enriched from blood (not recorded which). The DNA of the CDR3 is TGTGCCAGCTCACTTTCCGGGACAGGGTATAATTCACCCCTCCACTTT. Translated: CASSLSGTGYNSPLHF.